Following are 27 T cell receptor beta chains from one sample sequenced in a study of blood T cell repertoires in COVID-19. Generated by immunoSEQ multiplex PCR, the TCRdb table keeps only in-frame clones and is missing some. The sample shows about 380,000 clones, over 65% of them seen only once. Material for sequencing was peripheral blood. The origin of the receptors is a human donor with acute or convalescent COVID-19. The donor label of this sample is uncertain.

This clone was seen a handful of times. This chain uses TRBV10-3 with TRBJ1-2; D perhaps matches TRBD1 (6 bases). The germline CDR1 and CDR2 sequences are ENHRY and SYGVKD. This CDR3 is built from 12 residues. Deletions cut 7 bases from V and 3 bases from J, with 9 bases between. The CDR3 coding sequence is TGTGCCATCACCTCAGGGGACTATGGCTACACCTTC. Its translation is CAITSGDYGYTF.

This clone was recorded a few times. The gene calls are TRBV15 and TRBJ2-5; 10 bases agree with TRBD2. This CDR3 spans 15 amino acids. The V gene's germline CDR1 is LNHNV and CDR2 YYDKDF (reference sequence). V dropped 1 base and J dropped 5; count of bases not matched to a gene: 4. DNA of the CDR3: TGTGCCACCAGCAGAGCCAGCGGGGGGGCCGAGACCCAGTACTTC. Protein: CATSRASGGAETQYF.

The gene calls are TRBV10-2 and TRBJ2-1, with 8 bases lining up with TRBD1. The V and J ends lost 6 bases and 9 bases, in that order; junction bases with no gene match: 13. Germline lookup yields CDR1 WSHSY and CDR2 SAAADI. The length of the CDR3 is 15 residues. Here the CDR3 reads CASRDRGRVGVEQFF. In nucleotides, the CDR3 is TGCGCCAGCAGAGACAGGGGAAGGGTAGGGGTTGAGCAGTTCTTC.

V and J are TRBV2 and TRBJ2-1, with D uncertain. The germline V gene encodes CDR1 SNHLY and CDR2 FYNNEI. This CDR3 region has 13 residues. V lost 4 bases, J lost 6 bases, and 10 bases lay in between. The CDR3 DNA follows: TGTGCCAGCAGTGTGGGTTCAGGCAATGAGCAGTTCTTC. Translated, it gives CASSVGSGNEQFF.

The chain couples TRBV2 to TRBJ1-4, with D possibly TRBD1 on 6 matching bases. The CDR3 length is 15 residues. Trimming removed 6 bases at V and 8 bases at J, with 19 bases between. Germline V gives CDR1 SNHLY, CDR2 FYNNEI. CDR3 DNA: TGTGCCAGCAGAGGGACATCCGTTAACGGGGAAAAACTGTTTTTT. It translates to CASRGTSVNGEKLFF.

The chain employs TRBV11-3 and TRBJ2-6; TRBD2 might be the D (6 bases). There are 18 residues in the CDR3. Germline values: CDR1 SGHNT, CDR2 YENEEA. With 5 bases removed from V and 0 bases from J, the gap between germline ends came to 17 bases. The CDR3 here is CASSPRHGGSSGANVLTF. DNA for the CDR3: TGTGCCAGCAGCCCAAGGCACGGGGGAAGCTCTGGGGCCAACGTCCTGACTTTC.

The chain carries TRBV29-1 and TRBJ2-1; 8 bases map to TRBD1. Germline V CDR1 and CDR2: SQVTM, ANQGSEA. J gave up 8 bases and V 3 bases, and 6 bases lay outside the gene matches. The CDR3 sequence is 13 residues long. CDR3 loop: CSVDRAGGHEQFF. In nucleotides, the CDR3 is TGCAGCGTTGACCGGGCAGGGGGCCATGAGCAGTTCTTC.

This chain links TRBV6-4 with TRBJ2-6; TRBD2 matches 7 bases. The CDR3 runs to 17 residues. Unmatched junction bases numbered 10, after V lost 6 bases and J lost 2 bases. Germline-derived CDR1 and CDR2 are MRHNA and SNTAGT. The CDR3 sequence: CASSEGGVATGANVLTF. The CDR3 DNA reads as TGTGCCAGCAGCGAGGGAGGGGTGGCAACTGGGGCCAACGTCCTGACTTTC.

V gene TRBV11-3 combines with J gene TRBJ2-7; 8 bases are a match to TRBD2. V trimming: 6 bases; J trimming: 2 bases; junction bases outside the gene matches: 12. CDR1 is SGHNT and CDR2 is YENEEA in the germline V gene. This CDR3 has 16 residues. This CDR3 is CASSASGVAGTYEQYF. The DNA for the CDR3 is TGTGCCAGCAGTGCCAGCGGGGTAGCGGGGACCTACGAGCAGTACTTC. Drawing the rest from reference TRBV11-3 and TRBJ2-7, the complete variable domain is EAGVVQSPRYKIIEKKQPVAFWCNPISGHNTLYWYLQNLGQGPELLIRYENEEAVDDSQLPKDRFSAERLKGVDSTLKIQPAELGDSAVYLCASSASGVAGTYEQYFGPGTRLTVT.

V gene TRBV18 combines with J gene TRBJ2-1; tentatively, D is TRBD2 (5 bases). Germline CDR1 is KGHSH and CDR2 is LQKENI. CDR3 length: 14 amino acids. V was cut by 6 bases and J by 7 bases, with 16 bases left in between. The DNA of the CDR3 is TGTGCCAGCTCGCGAATGATCACGGGGAATGAGCAGTTCTTC. The encoded protein is CASSRMITGNEQFF.

The CDR3 loop reads CASSLFGSIEKLFF. The CDR3 DNA follows: TGTGCCAGCAGCTTATTCGGGAGTATCGAAAAACTGTTTTTT. V and J are TRBV5-4 and TRBJ1-4; D unresolved. The CDR3 is 14 residues long. Trimming removed 2 bases from V and 8 bases from J, with 13 bases in between. CDR1 and CDR2 (germline): SGHNT, YYREEE (reference sequence).

J is TRBJ1-1 and V is TRBV27, with TRBD1 as a possible D gene (6 bases). The germline V gene has CDR1 MNHEY and CDR2 SMNVEV (reference sequence). This CDR3 has 16 residues. The V and J ends lost 4 bases and 1 base respectively, with 16 bases between them. For the CDR3, the DNA is TGTGCCAGCAGTTCGTCCCTTGGCAGGGGGAACACTGAAGCTTTCTTT. Translating it yields CASSSSLGRGNTEAFF.

The chain combines TRBV12-2 with TRBJ2-2; the table assigns TRBD2, which was not confirmed against the DNA. TRBV12-2 is a pseudogene segment. CDR3 length: 17 residues. The CDR3 sequence: CAKSGLAGLRGTGELFF. The CDR3 nucleotides read TGTGCAAAATCGGGACTAGCGGGACTCCGAGGCACCGGGGAGCTGTTTTTT.

CDR3 bases: TGTGCCAGCTCGCCTAGGACAGGGCCGAATTCACCCCTCCACTTT. It codes for CASSPRTGPNSPLHF. The rearrangement joins TRBV18 to TRBJ1-6, with TRBD1 identical over 8 bases. With 6 bases clipped from V and 7 bases from J, the junction kept 8 bases outside the gene matches. Germline CDR1 KGHSH, CDR2 LQKENI. The CDR3 consists of 15 residues.

The chain links TRBV27 to TRBJ2-1, with 13 bases matching TRBD2. V dropped 4 bases and J dropped 5; count of bases not matched to a gene: 5. The CDR3 is made up of 16 amino acids. Looked up from germline, CDR1 is MNHEY and CDR2 is SMNVEV (reference sequence). In nucleotides, the CDR3 is TGTGCCAGCAGTTCTATCGGACTAGCGGGAGACAATGAGCAGTTCTTC. Translation: CASSSIGLAGDNEQFF.

The chain has TRBV7-8 and TRBJ1-2; 8 nucleotides align to TRBD1. CDR3 size: 15 residues. Unmatched junction bases numbered 8, after V lost 3 bases and J lost 5 bases. In germline, CDR1 is SGHVS, CDR2 FQNEAQ. This CDR3 is CASSFRGPFEYGYTF. Written as DNA, the CDR3 is TGTGCCAGCAGCTTCAGGGGGCCCTTTGAATATGGCTACACCTTC.

The chain uses TRBV28 and TRBJ1-1, with D perhaps TRBD1 (6 bases). Germline CDR1 and CDR2: MDHEN and SYDVKM. This CDR3 spans 16 amino acids. V lost 7 bases and J 2 bases, leaving 20 bases between the germline ends. CDR3 DNA: TGTGCCAGCACCATGACACTGGGAGGGGGAAACACTGAAGCTTTCTTT. This codes for CASTMTLGGGNTEAFF.

This sequence joins TRBV10-1 and TRBJ1-6, with D possibly TRBD1 on 5 matching bases. CDR1 and CDR2 (germline): WNHNN, SYGVQD (reference sequence). This CDR3 has 14 residues. Trimming took 8 bases from V and 8 from J, leaving 16 bases between them. CDR3 in DNA: TGCGCCAGCTCACGACGGGGGAAGGATTCACCCCTCCACTTT. Translated, it gives CASSRRGKDSPLHF.

J is TRBJ1-2 and V is TRBV5-5; 8 bases match TRBD1. CDR3 length: 14 residues. Germline-derived CDR1 and CDR2 are SGHKS and YYEKEE (reference sequence). The ends lost 4 bases at V and 6 bases at J; junction bases unmatched: 8. The DNA of the CDR3 is TGTGCCAGCAGCCCCGACTTGACAGGGGATGGCTACACCTTC. This codes for CASSPDLTGDGYTF.

This CDR3 reads CATQRAYNEQFF. The DNA for the CDR3 is TGTGCCACCCAGCGGGCCTACAATGAGCAGTTCTTC. The chain combines TRBV2 with TRBJ2-1; TRBD2 is a possible D gene (6 bases). CDR3 length: 12 residues. The germline V gene encodes CDR1 SNHLY and CDR2 FYNNEI. V shed 10 bases and J shed 2 bases, with 9 bases lying between them. The variable domain in full, with the rest retrieved from reference TRBV2 and TRBJ2-1, is EPEVTQTPSHQVTQMGQEVILRCVPISNHLYFYWYRQILGQKVEFLVSFYNNEISEKSEIFDDQFSVERPDGSNFTLKIRSTKLEDSAMYFCATQRAYNEQFFGPGTRLTVL.

The genes are TRBV6-5 and TRBJ1-1; 10 bases map to TRBD1. The V gene end was trimmed by 2 bases and the J gene end by 1 base; junction bases not matched to a gene: 1. Germline V gene data show CDR1 as MNHEY and CDR2 as SVGAGI. This CDR3 spans 15 amino acids. DNA of the CDR3: TGTGCCAGCAGTTACCGGACAGGGGGGAACACTGAAGCTTTCTTT. Translating it yields CASSYRTGGNTEAFF.

This chain links TRBV3-1 (or the pseudogene TRBV3-2) with TRBJ2-5; no clear D. The CDR3 has 15 residues. Trimming pared 0 bases from V and 1 base from J, leaving 9 bases between. Per germline, CDR1 LGHDT and CDR2 YNNKEL (reference sequence). The CDR3 reads CASSQDPRSQETQYF. CDR3 bases: TGTGCCAGCAGCCAAGATCCCCGGAGCCAAGAGACCCAGTACTTC.

The chain joins TRBV7-7 to TRBJ2-2; weak D call: TRBD2 (5 bases). Per the germline V gene, CDR1 is SSHAT and CDR2 is FNYEAQ (reference sequence). The V gene lost 1 base and the J gene lost 11 bases, with 20 bases spanning the gap. This CDR3 is built from 16 residues. CDR3 sequence: CASSLGGPASGGELFF. The CDR3 nucleotides are TGTGCCAGCAGCTTAGGAGGGCCAGCCTCAGGTGGAGAGCTGTTTTTT.

The rearrangement uses TRBV30 and TRBJ1-1; 10 nucleotides agree with TRBD1. Trimming cost V 3 bases and J 10 bases; bases outside gene matches: 2. CDR1 and CDR2 from the germline V gene are GTSNPN and SVGIG (reference sequence). CDR3 length equals 11 residues. CDR3: CAWSGDRGAFF. DNA for the CDR3: TGTGCCTGGAGCGGGGACAGGGGAGCTTTCTTT.

The chain couples TRBV7-9 to TRBJ2-2, with 7 bases identical to TRBD2. CDR3 length: 13 amino acids. The junction had 3 bases not matched to a gene; V was cut back by 10 bases and J by 1 base. Germline CDR1 is SEHNR and CDR2 is FQNEAQ (reference sequence). In nucleotides, the CDR3 is TGTGCCAACGAGCGGGGGAACACCGGGGAGCTGTTTTTT. Its translation: CANERGNTGELFF.

This clone was recorded only once. The rearrangement joins TRBV2 to TRBJ2-1, with 9 nucleotides matching TRBD1. This CDR3 is 15 amino acids long. Germline V gene data show CDR1 as SNHLY and CDR2 as FYNNEI. V gave up 4 bases and J gave up 6 bases; unmatched junction bases: 7. This chain's CDR3 is CASSGRDRVFNEQFF. In DNA form, the CDR3 reads TGTGCCAGCAGTGGCCGGGACAGGGTTTTCAATGAGCAGTTCTTC.

V gene TRBV28 combines with J gene TRBJ1-3, with a tentative D call TRBD1 (5 bases). Germline V gene data show CDR1 as MDHEN and CDR2 as SYDVKM. CDR3 size: 15 residues. V was trimmed by 3 bases and J by 0 bases, leaving 9 bases between them. Here the CDR3 reads CASSFGGSSGNTIYF. The CDR3 DNA reads TGTGCCAGCAGTTTCGGGGGTAGCTCTGGAAACACCATATATTTT.